This entry features one TCR beta chain sequence. Its cognate antigen is unknown. The PCR contained 60 Vbeta and 13 Jbeta primers. The assay was immunoSEQ multiplex PCR, and TCRdb's table has in-frame clones only and misses some. Of about 200,000 clones in the sample, 86% are singletons; the top ten hold less than 0.35%. The CDR3 consists of 14 residues. The trim removed 4 bases at V and 5 bases at J, leaving 7 bases unmatched. CDR1 and CDR2 (germline): SEHNR, FQNEAQ (reference sequence). The record originates from a study of cytomegalovirus exposure and HLA in healthy donors. Whole-study context: Researchers found that around 80% of 350 to 500 genotyped donors fell within the Caucasian-associated ancestry cluster. Study-level points and caveats: For most subjects, TCR beta sequences were reported to predict HLA-A and HLA-B alleles with accuracy. An ancestry cluster, one associated with Asian ancestry, reportedly showed fewer N-insertions than the approximately 650-donor mean in a later analysis. A list of 150 to 200 TCR beta chains associated with cytomegalovirus was given.

The chain carries TRBV7-9 and TRBJ2-5; TRBD1 matches at 7 bases. Sequenced material: PBMCs. This clonotype was sampled from a woman under 40 in good health and CMV-seronegative. CDR3 loop: CASSSTGDRETQYF. As DNA, the CDR3 is TGTGCCAGCAGCTCCACAGGGGATCGGGAGACCCAGTACTTC.